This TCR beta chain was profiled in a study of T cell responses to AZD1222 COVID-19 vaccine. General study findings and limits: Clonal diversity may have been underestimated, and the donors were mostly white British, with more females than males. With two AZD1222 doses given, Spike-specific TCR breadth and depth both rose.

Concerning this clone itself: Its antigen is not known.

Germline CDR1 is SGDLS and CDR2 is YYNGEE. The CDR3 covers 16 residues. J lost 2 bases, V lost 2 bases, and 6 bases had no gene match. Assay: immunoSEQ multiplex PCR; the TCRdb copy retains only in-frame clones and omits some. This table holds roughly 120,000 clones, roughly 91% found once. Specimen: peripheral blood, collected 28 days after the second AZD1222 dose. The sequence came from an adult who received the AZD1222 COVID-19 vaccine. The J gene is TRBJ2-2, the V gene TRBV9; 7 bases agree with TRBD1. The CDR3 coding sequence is TGTGCCAGCAGCGTCCGCCGGGACAGAAACACCGGGGAGCTGTTTTTT. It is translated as CASSVRRDRNTGELFF.